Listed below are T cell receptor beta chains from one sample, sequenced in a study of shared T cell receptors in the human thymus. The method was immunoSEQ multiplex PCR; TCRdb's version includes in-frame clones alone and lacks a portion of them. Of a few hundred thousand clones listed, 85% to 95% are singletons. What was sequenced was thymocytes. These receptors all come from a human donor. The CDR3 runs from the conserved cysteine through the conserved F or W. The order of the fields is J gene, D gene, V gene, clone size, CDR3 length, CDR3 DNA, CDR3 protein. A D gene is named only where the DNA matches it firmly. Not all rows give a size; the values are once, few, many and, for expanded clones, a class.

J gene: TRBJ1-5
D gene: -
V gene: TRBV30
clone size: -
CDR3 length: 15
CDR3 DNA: TGTGCCTGGAGTGTGGAGGCAGGGCACAATCAGCCCCAGCATTTT
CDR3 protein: CAWSVEAGHNQPQHF

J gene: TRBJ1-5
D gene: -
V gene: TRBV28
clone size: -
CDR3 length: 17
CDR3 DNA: TGTGCCAGCAGGGATAAATTCAGCGTTCAAGGCAATCAGCCCCAGCATTTT
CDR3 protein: CASRDKFSVQGNQPQHF

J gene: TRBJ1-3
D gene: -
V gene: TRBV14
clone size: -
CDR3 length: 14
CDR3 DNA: TGTGCCAGCAGCCAAGGGGCGGCTGGAAACACCATATATTTT
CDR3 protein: CASSQGAAGNTIYF

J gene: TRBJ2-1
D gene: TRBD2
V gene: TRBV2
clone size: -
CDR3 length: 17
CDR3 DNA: TGTGCCAGCAGAGGGACTAGCGGGAGGGTCTACTACAATGAGCAGTTCTTC
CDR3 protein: CASRGTSGRVYYNEQFF

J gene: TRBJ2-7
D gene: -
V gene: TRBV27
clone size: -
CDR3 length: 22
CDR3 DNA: TGTGCCAGCAGTTTATATCCCAGCGAGCCGCCCATGGGACCCAACACTACCTACGAGCAGTACTTC
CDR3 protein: CASSLYPSEPPMGPNTTYEQYF

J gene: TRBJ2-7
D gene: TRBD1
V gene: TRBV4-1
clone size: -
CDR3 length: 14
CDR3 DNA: TGCGCCAGCAGCCTCCTGGACAGGGCCTACGAGCAGTACTTC
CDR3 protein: CASSLLDRAYEQYF

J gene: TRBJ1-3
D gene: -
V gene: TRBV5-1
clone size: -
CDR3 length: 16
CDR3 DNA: TGCGCCAGCAGCTTGGATCCGGGAGGCTCTGGAAACACCATATATTTT
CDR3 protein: CASSLDPGGSGNTIYF

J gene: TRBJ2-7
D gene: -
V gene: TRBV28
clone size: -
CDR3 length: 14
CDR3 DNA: TGTGCCAGCCGTAGTTCCGGGACCTCCCACGAGCAGTACTTC
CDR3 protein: CASRSSGTSHEQYF

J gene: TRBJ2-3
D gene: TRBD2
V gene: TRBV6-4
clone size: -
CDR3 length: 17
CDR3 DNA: TGTGCCAGCAGTGAAAGGCTGGGGACTAGGCACACAGATACGCAGTATTTT
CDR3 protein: CASSERLGTRHTDTQYF

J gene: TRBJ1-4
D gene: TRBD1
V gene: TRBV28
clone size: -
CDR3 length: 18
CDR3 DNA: TGTGCCAGCAGTTTATGCCAAATCCTCGACAGGGGTAATGAAAAACTGTTTTTT
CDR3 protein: CASSLCQILDRGNEKLFF

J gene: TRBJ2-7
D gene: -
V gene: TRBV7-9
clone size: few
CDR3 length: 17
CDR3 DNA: TGTGCCAGCAGCTACCTCCCGGGCGGGCGGGCCTCCTACGAGCAGTACTTC
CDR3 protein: CASSYLPGGRASYEQYF

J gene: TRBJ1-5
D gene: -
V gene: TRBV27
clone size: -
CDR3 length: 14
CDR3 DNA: TGTGCCAGCAGTCCCCTTGGATGGAATCAGCCCCAGCATTTT
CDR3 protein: CASSPLGWNQPQHF

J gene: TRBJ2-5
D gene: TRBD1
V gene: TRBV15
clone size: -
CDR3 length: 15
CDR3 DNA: TGTGCCACCAGCAGAGAGGACAGGGGGCAGGAGACCCAGTACTTC
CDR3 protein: CATSREDRGQETQYF

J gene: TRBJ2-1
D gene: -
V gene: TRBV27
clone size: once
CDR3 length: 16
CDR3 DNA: TGTGCCAGCAGTTTATCTTGGGGTCACTCCTACAATGAGCAGTTCTTC
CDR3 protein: CASSLSWGHSYNEQFF

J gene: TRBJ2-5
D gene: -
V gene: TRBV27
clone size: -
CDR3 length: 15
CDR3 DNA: TGTGCCAGCAGTTTAATGGCAGGGGACCAAGAGACCCAGTACTTC
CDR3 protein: CASSLMAGDQETQYF

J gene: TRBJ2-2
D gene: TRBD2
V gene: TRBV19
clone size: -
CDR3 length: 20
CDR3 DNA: TGTGCCAGTAGTACGATCCCGGGACTACCACTCACCGGAGGCACCGGGGAGCTGTTTTTT
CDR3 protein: CASSTIPGLPLTGGTGELFF

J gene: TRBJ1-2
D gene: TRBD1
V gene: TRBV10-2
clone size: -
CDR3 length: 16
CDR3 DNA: TGCGCCAGCAGTGGGATGGGACAGACTCTTAACTATGGCTACACCTTC
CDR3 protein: CASSGMGQTLNYGYTF

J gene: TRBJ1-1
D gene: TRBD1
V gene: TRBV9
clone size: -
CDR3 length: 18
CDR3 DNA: TGTGCCAGCAGCGTCCCACCGGGACAGGGGGAACTTAACACTGAAGCTTTCTTT
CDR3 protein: CASSVPPGQGELNTEAFF

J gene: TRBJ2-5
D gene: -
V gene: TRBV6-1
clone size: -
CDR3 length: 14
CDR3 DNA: TGTGCCAGCAGTGACCAGGGGGGGGGAGAGACCCAGTACTTC
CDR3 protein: CASSDQGGGETQYF

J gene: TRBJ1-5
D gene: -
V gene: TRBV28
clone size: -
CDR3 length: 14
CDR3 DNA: TGTGCCAGCAGTTTCGGCAGGGTCAATCAGCCCCAGCATTTT
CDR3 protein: CASSFGRVNQPQHF

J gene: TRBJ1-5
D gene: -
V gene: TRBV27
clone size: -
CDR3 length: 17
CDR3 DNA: TGTGCCAGCAGTTTATCGTTAGGGCCCGGTAGGAATCAGCCCCAGCATTTT
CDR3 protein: CASSLSLGPGRNQPQHF

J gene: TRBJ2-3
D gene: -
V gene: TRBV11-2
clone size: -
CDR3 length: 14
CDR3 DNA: TGTGCCAGCAGCTACGGACAGCACACAGATACGCAGTATTTT
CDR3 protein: CASSYGQHTDTQYF

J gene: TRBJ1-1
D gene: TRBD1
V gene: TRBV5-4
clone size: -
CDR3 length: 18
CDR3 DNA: TGTGCCAGCAGCCTGAACAGGGGGCGCTTGGGATCGGACACTGAAGCTTTCTTT
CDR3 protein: CASSLNRGRLGSDTEAFF

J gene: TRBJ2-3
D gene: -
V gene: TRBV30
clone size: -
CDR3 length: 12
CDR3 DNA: TGTGCCTGGAGGGCGGGCACAGATACGCAGTATTTT
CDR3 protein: CAWRAGTDTQYF

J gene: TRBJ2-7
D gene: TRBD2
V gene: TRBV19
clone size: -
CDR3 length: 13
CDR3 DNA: TGTGCCAGTAGTATTGGGGGAGGGTACGAGCAGTACTTC
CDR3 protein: CASSIGGGYEQYF

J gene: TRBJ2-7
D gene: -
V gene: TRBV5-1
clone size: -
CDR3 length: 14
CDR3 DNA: TGCGCCAGCAGCTTGGTTCCGGGACGGTACGAGCAGTACTTC
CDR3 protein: CASSLVPGRYEQYF

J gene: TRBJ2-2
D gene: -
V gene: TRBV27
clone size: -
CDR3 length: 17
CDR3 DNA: TGTGCCAGCAGTTGGGTAAACGGGAGTGTAGTTACCGGGGAGCTGTTTTTT
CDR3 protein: CASSWVNGSVVTGELFF

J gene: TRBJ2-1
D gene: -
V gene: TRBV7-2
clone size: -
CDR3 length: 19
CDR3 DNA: TGTGCCAGCAGCGTACCCCGGGACACCATAGCGGGCGCCTACAATGAGCAGTTCTTC
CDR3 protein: CASSVPRDTIAGAYNEQFF

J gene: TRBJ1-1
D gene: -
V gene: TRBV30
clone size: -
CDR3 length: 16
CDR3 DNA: TGTGCCTGGAGTGTAGCCGACCTGCGGGTGAACACTGAAGCTTTCTTT
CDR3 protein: CAWSVADLRVNTEAFF

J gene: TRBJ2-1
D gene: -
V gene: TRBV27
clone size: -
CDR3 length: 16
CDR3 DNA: TGTGCCAGCAGTCCGTCTACGGGCACAACCTACAATGAGCAGTTCTTC
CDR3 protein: CASSPSTGTTYNEQFF

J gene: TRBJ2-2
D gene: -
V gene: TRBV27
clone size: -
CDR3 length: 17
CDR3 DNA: TGTGCCAGCATGGGGGGCCGGGGTTATCGAGGCACCGGGGAGCTGTTTTTT
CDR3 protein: CASMGGRGYRGTGELFF

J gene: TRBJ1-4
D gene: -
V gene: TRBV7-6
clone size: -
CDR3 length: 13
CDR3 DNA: TGTGCCAGCAGTCGAACCTGGGGTGAAAAACTGTTTTTT
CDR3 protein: CASSRTWGEKLFF

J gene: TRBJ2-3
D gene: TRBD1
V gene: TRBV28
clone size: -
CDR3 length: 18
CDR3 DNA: TGTGCCAGCAGCGGACAGGGGGCAGCGACCAGCAGCACAGATACGCAGTATTTT
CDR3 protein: CASSGQGAATSSTDTQYF

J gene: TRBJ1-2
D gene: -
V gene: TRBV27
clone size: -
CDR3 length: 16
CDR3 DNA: TGTGCCAGCAGTTCAGCCGTCGACGGCCTGCGCTATGGCTACACCTTC
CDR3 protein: CASSSAVDGLRYGYTF

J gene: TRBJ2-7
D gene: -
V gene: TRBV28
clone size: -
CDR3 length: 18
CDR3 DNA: TGTGCCACCACCCCAAACCCTCCCCAGGGACATCCACCCTACGAGCAGTACTTC
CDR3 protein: CATTPNPPQGHPPYEQYF

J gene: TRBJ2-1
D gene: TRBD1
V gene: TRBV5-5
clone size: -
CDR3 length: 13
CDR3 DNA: TGTGCCAGCAGCCCCCACAGGGGTAATGAGCAGTTCTTC
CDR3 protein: CASSPHRGNEQFF

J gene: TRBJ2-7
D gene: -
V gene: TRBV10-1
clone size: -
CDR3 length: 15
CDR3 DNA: TGCGCCAGCAGCGGGACAATCGCCCCACCCTACGAGCAGTACTTC
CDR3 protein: CASSGTIAPPYEQYF

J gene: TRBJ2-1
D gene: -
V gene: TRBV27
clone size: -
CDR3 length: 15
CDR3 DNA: TGTGCCAGCAGTCCAGCGGCGTCCTCCTACAATGAGCAGTTCTTC
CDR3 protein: CASSPAASSYNEQFF

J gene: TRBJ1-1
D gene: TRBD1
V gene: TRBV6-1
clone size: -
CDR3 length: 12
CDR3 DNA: TGTGCCATCGAAGACAGGGGGAGAGGAGCTTTCTTT
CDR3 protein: CAIEDRGRGAFF

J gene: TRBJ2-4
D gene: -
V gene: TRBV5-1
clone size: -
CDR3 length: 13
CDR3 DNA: TGCGCCAGCAGCTTGGCGGCCAAAAACATTCAGTACTTC
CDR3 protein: CASSLAAKNIQYF

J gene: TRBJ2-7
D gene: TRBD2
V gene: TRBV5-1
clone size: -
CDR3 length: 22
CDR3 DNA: TGCGCCAGCAGCTTGCCTCCGGGACGGCCCGGGACTAGCGGGAGGGGCTCCTACGAGCAGTACTTC
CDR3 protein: CASSLPPGRPGTSGRGSYEQYF

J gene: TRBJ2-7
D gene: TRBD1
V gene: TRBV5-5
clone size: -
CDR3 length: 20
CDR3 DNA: TGTGCCAGCAGCCTCGAACACCGGGACAGCGCGTTGTGGGACGACTACGAGCAGTACTTC
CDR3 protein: CASSLEHRDSALWDDYEQYF

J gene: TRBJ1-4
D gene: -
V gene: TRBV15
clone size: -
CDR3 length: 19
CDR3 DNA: TGTGCCACCAGCAGAGATGGGGCGCGGCGCGATCGGGTAAATGAAAAACTGTTTTTT
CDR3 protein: CATSRDGARRDRVNEKLFF

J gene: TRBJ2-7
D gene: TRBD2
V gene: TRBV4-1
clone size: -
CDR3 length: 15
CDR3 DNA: TGCGCCAGCAGCCAAGACGCGCTAGCGGCCTACGAGCAGTACTTC
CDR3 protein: CASSQDALAAYEQYF

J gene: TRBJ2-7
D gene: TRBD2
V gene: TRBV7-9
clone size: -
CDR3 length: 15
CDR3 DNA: TGTGCCAGCAGTCCAGGACTAGCGGGGTCGGACGAGCAGTACTTC
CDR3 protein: CASSPGLAGSDEQYF

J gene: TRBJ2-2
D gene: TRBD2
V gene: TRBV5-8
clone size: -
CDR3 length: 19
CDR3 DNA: TGTGCCAGCAGCCAGACCATTATTACTAGCGGGAGGAGGACCGGGGAGCTGTTTTTT
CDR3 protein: CASSQTIITSGRRTGELFF

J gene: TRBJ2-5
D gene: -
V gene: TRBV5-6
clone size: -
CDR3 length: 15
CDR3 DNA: TGTGCCAGCAGCTTGAAACGGCCCCCTAAAGAGACCCAGTACTTC
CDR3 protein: CASSLKRPPKETQYF

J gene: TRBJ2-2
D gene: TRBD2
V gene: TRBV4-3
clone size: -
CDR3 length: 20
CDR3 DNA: TGCGCCAGCAGCCAAGACTACATGGGACTAGCGGGAGGGCCTGCCGGGGAGCTGTTTTTT
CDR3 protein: CASSQDYMGLAGGPAGELFF

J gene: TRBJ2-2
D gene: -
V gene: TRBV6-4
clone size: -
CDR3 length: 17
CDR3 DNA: TGTGCCAGCAGTGACTCAGGACAGGGAGGGAGCACCGGGGAGCTGTTTTTT
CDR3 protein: CASSDSGQGGSTGELFF

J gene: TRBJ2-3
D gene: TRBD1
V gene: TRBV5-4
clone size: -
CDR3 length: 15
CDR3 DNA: TGTGCCAGCAGCTTAGGGACAGGGATTTGGGATACGCAGTATTTT
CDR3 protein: CASSLGTGIWDTQYF

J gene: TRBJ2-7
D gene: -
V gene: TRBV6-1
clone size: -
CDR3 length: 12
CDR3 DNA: TGTGCCAGCAGTGTTCGGCAAACAGGCCGGTACTTC
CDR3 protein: CASSVRQTGRYF

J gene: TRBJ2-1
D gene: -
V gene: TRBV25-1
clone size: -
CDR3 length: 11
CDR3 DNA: TGTGCCACCCAGGATTACAATGAGCAGTTCTTC
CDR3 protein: CATQDYNEQFF

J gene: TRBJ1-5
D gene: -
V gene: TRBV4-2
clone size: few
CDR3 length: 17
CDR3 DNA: TGTGCCAGCAGCCAAGATCAAGAGACCGAACACAATCAGCCCCAGCATTTT
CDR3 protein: CASSQDQETEHNQPQHF

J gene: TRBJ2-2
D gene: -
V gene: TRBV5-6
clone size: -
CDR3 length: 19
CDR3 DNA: TGTGCCAGCACCCCCCAGGGGCGGCGGGCCATCGCAGGCACCGGGGAGCTGTTTTTT
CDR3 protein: CASTPQGRRAIAGTGELFF

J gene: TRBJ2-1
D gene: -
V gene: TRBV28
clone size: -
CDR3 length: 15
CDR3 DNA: TGTGCCAGCAGTTTCACACTAGCAGACTACAATGAGCAGTTCTTC
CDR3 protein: CASSFTLADYNEQFF

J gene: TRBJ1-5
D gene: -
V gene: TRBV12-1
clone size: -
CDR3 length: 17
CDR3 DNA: TGTGCCAGCAGCTTTAAGTATAGGCTATCTAGCAATCAGCCCCAGCATTTT
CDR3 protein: CASSFKYRLSSNQPQHF

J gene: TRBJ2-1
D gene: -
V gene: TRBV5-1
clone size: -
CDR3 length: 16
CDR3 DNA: TGCGCCAGCAGCCACCCCGGGAAGGGTCGGAACAATGAGCAGTTCTTC
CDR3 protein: CASSHPGKGRNNEQFF